A selection of T cell receptor beta chains follows, all from one sample in a study of T cell responses to AZD1222 COVID-19 vaccine. Data came from immunoSEQ multiplex PCR; TCRdb stores just in-frame clones and leaves some out. This table has 100,000 to 150,000 clones, 80% to 90% appearing once. The sequences come from peripheral blood, collected on day 0 of AZD1222 vaccination. The receptors come from an adult in good health. CDR3s include the opening cysteine and the closing phenylalanine or tryptophan. The D gene is left open where the match is weak. A row's size may be missing; if present it is once, few, many or a size class.

TRBV7-9,TRBJ1-6,NA,NA,CASSRGQSNSPLHF,TGTGCCAGCAGCCGCGGACAGAGTAATTCACCCCTCCACTTT
TRBV29-1,TRBJ2-1,NA,NA,CSVPLLDHEQFF,TGCAGCGTCCCGCTACTAGATCATGAGCAGTTCTTC
TRBV4-1,TRBJ2-2,NA,TRBD1,CASSLDRDYTGELFF,TGCGCCAGCAGCCTGGACAGGGATTACACCGGGGAGCTGTTTTTT
TRBV7-2,TRBJ1-1,NA,NA,CASSDDRMNTEAFF,TGTGCCAGCAGCGACGACAGAATGAACACTGAAGCTTTCTTT
TRBV7-8,TRBJ2-6,NA,NA,CASSLGGLTPGANVLTF,TGTGCCAGCAGCTTAGGCGGCCTGACCCCTGGGGCCAACGTCCTGACTTTC
TRBV7-2,TRBJ1-2,few,TRBD1,CASSSRDRSLGYTF,TGTGCCAGCAGCTCCCGGGACAGGAGTTTGGGCTACACCTTC
TRBV2,TRBJ1-6,few,NA,CASSAERHRDSPLHF,TGTGCCAGCAGTGCGGAAAGACACCGGGATTCACCCCTCCACTTT
TRBV6-5,TRBJ1-2,NA,TRBD1,CASTSTGDYGYTF,TGTGCCAGCACCTCCACAGGGGACTATGGCTACACCTTC
TRBV15,TRBJ2-3,NA,NA,CATSRDWPAGGLDTQYF,TGTGCCACCAGCAGAGATTGGCCAGCCGGGGGTTTGGATACGCAGTATTTT
TRBV13,TRBJ2-7,few,TRBD2,CASSPVLAGNVRYEQYF,TGTGCCAGCAGCCCCGTTCTAGCGGGGAACGTTCGCTACGAGCAGTACTTC
TRBV10-3,TRBJ2-5,NA,TRBD2,CAIRTGLAGGNSGETQYF,TGTGCCATCAGGACGGGACTAGCGGGGGGGAATTCTGGAGAGACCCAGTACTTC
TRBV7-9,TRBJ1-4,NA,TRBD1,CASSFDRGSVSATNEKLFF,TGTGCCAGCAGCTTTGACAGGGGAAGCGTCTCTGCAACTAATGAAAAACTGTTTTTT
TRBV18,TRBJ2-7,NA,NA,CASSPRDMVGEQYF,TGTGCCAGCTCACCACGGGACATGGTAGGCGAGCAGTACTTC
TRBV10-3,TRBJ1-4,NA,NA,CAISERQGSEKLFF,TGTGCCATCAGTGAGAGGCAGGGGAGTGAAAAACTGTTTTTT
TRBV15,TRBJ2-2,once,NA,CATAGNTGELFF,TGTGCCACCGCAGGGAACACCGGGGAGCTGTTTTTT
TRBV5-1,TRBJ2-5,once,TRBD2,CASSTETSGSGTQYF,TGCGCCAGCAGCACAGAGACTAGCGGGTCGGGGACCCAGTACTTC
TRBV7-3,TRBJ1-2,NA,NA,CASSPPGRLANYGYTF,TGTGCCAGCAGCCCCCCCGGTCGTTTAGCTAACTATGGCTACACCTTC
TRBV7-6,TRBJ2-7,once,TRBD1,CASSLARMARGTYEQYF,TGTGCCAGCAGCTTAGCGCGAATGGCCAGGGGGACCTACGAGCAGTACTTC
TRBV18,TRBJ1-2,once,NA,CASSRQNQDGYTF,TGTGCCAGCTCGCGACAGAATCAGGATGGCTACACCTTC
TRBV5-5,TRBJ2-7,once,TRBD1,CASSADRTLTYEQYF,TGTGCCAGCAGCGCGGACAGGACTCTCACCTACGAGCAGTACTTC
TRBV5-1,TRBJ1-4,NA,NA,CASTNVAKSGKLFF,TGCGCCAGTACGAACGTAGCAAAGTCGGGGAAACTGTTTTTT
TRBV30,TRBJ1-4,NA,TRBD1,CAWSAGTGDIATNEKLFF,TGTGCCTGGAGTGCCGGGACAGGGGACATAGCAACTAATGAAAAACTGTTTTTT
TRBV5-1,TRBJ1-4,NA,TRBD1,CASSSQGVREKLFF,TGCGCCAGCAGCTCACAGGGGGTTCGGGAAAAACTGTTTTTT
TRBV7-2,TRBJ1-5,NA,NA,CASSLYENQPQHF,TGTGCCAGCAGCTTATATGAGAATCAGCCCCAGCATTTT
TRBV5-1,TRBJ2-5,few,TRBD2,CASRAGEQETQYF,TGCGCCAGCAGAGCGGGGGAACAAGAGACCCAGTACTTC
TRBV4-1,TRBJ1-2,NA,TRBD1,CASSQNRGLNYGYTF,TGCGCCAGCAGCCAAAACAGGGGGCTTAACTATGGCTACACCTTC